One and the same sample provided the 9 T cell receptor beta chains below, sequenced in a study of early T cells in non-severe SARS-CoV-2 infection. TCRdb fed the 5' RACE reads into MiXCR, producing one record per CDR3 protein. The sample has 20,000 to 30,000 distinct CDR3 sequences, about 4.4% seen once. The sample taken for sequencing was whole blood. These receptors were collected from an adult who was a healthcare worker with PCR-confirmed SARS-CoV-2 infection or an uninfected control (not recorded which).

This clonotype appeared many times. This sequence joins TRBV6-4 and TRBJ2-1; 11 bases are shared with TRBD2. V lost 3 bases and J lost 2; bases outside the gene matches: 3. This CDR3 spans 16 amino acids. Germline values: CDR1 MRHNA, CDR2 SNTAGT. The CDR3 DNA reads TGTGCCAGCAGTGATCTAGCGGGAGGCCCCTACAATGAGCAGTTCTTC. Encoded protein: CASSDLAGGPYNEQFF.

This clonotype was detected many times. This sequence joins TRBV28 and TRBJ2-5; no clear D. CDR3 length: 16 amino acids. Germline values: CDR1 MDHEN, CDR2 SYDVKM. With 8 bases removed from V and 1 base from J, the gap between germline ends came to 20 bases. Here the CDR3 DNA reads TGTGCCAGCTCCCTCCGAGGAACCCCCTCCCAAGAGACCCAGTACTTC. Its protein is CASSLRGTPSQETQYF.

This clonotype was seen repeatedly, ten times or more. The J gene is TRBJ1-1, the V gene TRBV20-1; 7 bases fit TRBD1. Germline V lookup: CDR1 DFQATT, CDR2 SNEGSKA (reference sequence). This CDR3 comprises 13 residues. Unmatched junction bases numbered 3, after V lost 1 base and J lost 4 bases. This CDR3 is CSARAGGGTEAFF. CDR3 DNA sequence: TGCAGTGCTAGAGCAGGGGGAGGCACTGAAGCTTTCTTT.

This clonotype was observed many times. The chain recombines TRBV19 with TRBJ2-5; D tentatively fits TRBD1 or TRBD2 (5 bases each). CDR1 LNHDA and CDR2 SQIVND come from the germline V gene (reference sequence). V dropped 7 bases and J dropped 2 bases, with 14 bases sitting between them. The length of the CDR3 is 14 residues. CDR3 sequence: CASTTTWGQETQYF. The CDR3, as DNA: TGTGCCAGTACCACAACATGGGGGCAAGAGACCCAGTACTTC.

This clonotype appeared many times. This chain connects TRBV12-3 or TRBV12-4 to TRBJ2-7, with 12 bases lining up with TRBD2. Trimming took 6 bases from V and 3 from J; bases not matched to a gene: 3. The CDR3 runs to 14 residues. The CDR3 is CASSPLAGGYEQYF. CDR3 DNA sequence: TGTGCCAGCAGCCCACTAGCGGGAGGCTACGAGCAGTACTTC.

This chain links TRBV20-1 with TRBJ2-2; D gene ambiguous. The CDR3 is 15 amino acids. Trimming pared 3 bases from V and 3 bases from J, leaving 14 bases between. The germline CDR1 and CDR2 sequences are DFQATT and SNEGSKA (reference sequence). The CDR3 DNA reads TGCAGTGCTAGTCCGGACGAGATGGACACCGGGGAGCTGTTTTTT. Translated: CSASPDEMDTGELFF.

This clonotype was seen ten or more times. The CDR3: CATSILQGSTEAFF. The CDR3 DNA is TGTGCCACCAGCATCCTACAGGGAAGCACTGAAGCTTTCTTT. The chain links TRBV15 to TRBJ1-1; D might be TRBD1 (6 bases). The V and J ends lost 4 bases and 4 bases respectively, with 13 bases between them. Germline V gene sequence: CDR1 LNHNV, CDR2 YYDKDF (reference sequence). The CDR3 length is 14 residues.

The table lists this clonotype with a few counts. This chain links TRBV28 with TRBJ2-7, with D perhaps matching TRBD1 (5 bases). Between the trimmed V and J ends, which lost 2 bases and 6 bases, there was a span of 8 bases. CDR3 size: 12 residues. CDR1 is MDHEN and CDR2 is SYDVKM in the germline V gene. The CDR3 loop reads CASSLRGSEQYF. The CDR3 nucleotides read TGTGCCAGCAGTTTAAGGGGTAGCGAGCAGTACTTC.

This clonotype was seen repeatedly, ten times or more. The chain couples TRBV7-2 to TRBJ2-5, with D possibly matching TRBD1 (6 bases). Germline-derived CDR1 and CDR2 are SGHTA and FQGNSA. Trimming removed 1 base from V and 5 bases from J, with 11 bases in between. The CDR3 length is 14 residues. DNA for the CDR3: TGTGCCAGCAGCTTAGAAGGGGGAGCGGAGACCCAGTACTTC. Translating it yields CASSLEGGAETQYF.